What follows are 27 T cell receptor beta chains derived from one specimen sequenced in a study of cytomegalovirus exposure and HLA in healthy donors. A multiplex PCR was run with 60 Vbeta primers and 13 Jbeta primers. Sequenced by immunoSEQ multiplex PCR; TCRdb stores in-frame clones only, minus some. This repertoire shows roughly 200,000 clones, just over 75% found once; its top ten account for under 0.8%. Sequenced sample: PBMCs. Source of these receptors: a man younger than 30 in good health and CMV-seronegative.

This clone was seen a few times. The chain has TRBV6-5 and TRBJ2-3, with 7 bases fitting TRBD1. This CDR3 has 14 amino acids. Unmatched junction bases numbered 8, after V lost 6 bases and J lost 5 bases. Per the germline V gene, CDR1 is MNHEY and CDR2 is SVGAGI. DNA of the CDR3: TGTGCCAGCAGCAGGGACAGAATGGGAGATACGCAGTATTTT. It specifies CASSRDRMGDTQYF.

The chain has TRBV27 and TRBJ1-5; possible D gene TRBD1, 5 bases. The CDR3 has 15 amino acids. CDR1 is MNHEY, CDR2 SMNVEV, per germline (reference sequence). V was trimmed by 6 bases and J by 0 bases, leaving 12 bases between them. The CDR3: CASSRTPYSNQPQHF. The CDR3 bases are TGTGCCAGCAGCCGGACACCTTATAGCAATCAGCCCCAGCATTTT.

The rearrangement joins TRBV5-5 to TRBJ2-3; TRBD1 matches at 7 bases. The germline V gene encodes CDR1 SGHKS and CDR2 YYEKEE (reference sequence). The length of the CDR3 is 16 residues. The J segment lost 2 bases and the V segment lost 4 bases, leaving 10 bases of the junction unmatched. CDR3 sequence: CASSPLRQGVTDTQYF. The CDR3 DNA follows: TGTGCCAGCAGCCCTCTCCGACAGGGAGTCACAGATACGCAGTATTTT.

As concerns this clone: The same CDR3 can be traced to other DNA sequences in this sample. The chain uses TRBV10-1 and TRBJ2-2; possible D gene TRBD2, 6 bases. This CDR3 region has 13 residues. The ends were cut back, 8 bases at V and 1 base at J, with 8 bases in the middle. The germline CDR1 and CDR2 sequences are WNHNN and SYGVQD (reference sequence). The CDR3 DNA is TGCGCCAGCCGGCGGGAGAACACCGGGGAGCTGTTTTTT. It yields the protein CASRRENTGELFF.

J is TRBJ2-7 and V is TRBV2; perhaps TRBD1 as D (6 bases). The CDR3 is 14 residues long. Deletions cut 3 bases from V and 2 bases from J, with 11 bases between. The germline gives CDR1 SNHLY, CDR2 FYNNEI. The CDR3 DNA is TGTGCCAGCAGTGATGGTCAGGGGACCTACGAGCAGTACTTC. This gives the protein CASSDGQGTYEQYF.

V is TRBV5-8 and J is TRBJ2-1; 8 positions agree with TRBD1. J gave up 0 bases and V 0 bases, and 11 bases lay outside the gene matches. Per germline, CDR1 SGHTS and CDR2 YDEGEE. The length of the CDR3 is 19 residues. The CDR3: CASSLVRTGISSSYNEQFF. Written as DNA, the CDR3 is TGTGCCAGCAGCTTGGTGAGGACAGGGATCAGTAGCTCCTACAATGAGCAGTTCTTC.

This clone was observed once. This sequence joins TRBV28 and TRBJ1-1; possible D gene TRBD1, 6 bases. CDR1 and CDR2 (germline): MDHEN, SYDVKM. Trimming pared 6 bases from V and 1 base from J, leaving 12 bases between. This CDR3 contains 14 residues. The CDR3: CASSKGQTNTEAFF. The CDR3 coding sequence is TGTGCCAGCAGCAAGGGACAAACGAACACTGAAGCTTTCTTT.

This clone came up once. V usage is TRBV7-9 and J usage is TRBJ2-1, with 7 positions matching TRBD1. The germline CDR1 and CDR2 sequences are SEHNR and FQNEAQ (reference sequence). CDR3 length: 15 residues. V was clipped by 0 bases and J by 5 bases; unmatched bases: 4. The CDR3 nucleotides read TGTGCCAGCAGCTTAGCGATAGGGGGCGACAATGAGCAGTTCTTC. It yields the protein CASSLAIGGDNEQFF.

The V and J genes are TRBV20-1 and TRBJ2-7; tentative D call: TRBD2 (5 bases). The CDR3 sequence is 11 residues long. Germline V CDR1 and CDR2: DFQATT, SNEGSKA (reference sequence). Trimming shortened V by 7 bases and J by 7 bases, and 14 bases separated the two germline ends. Written as DNA, the CDR3 is TGCAGTGTCCCGAACCGGGGAGAGCAGTACTTC. Translation gives CSVPNRGEQYF.

The chain combines TRBV27 with TRBJ2-5, with TRBD2 identical over 9 bases. V gave up 0 bases and J gave up 5 bases; unmatched junction bases: 13. Per the germline V gene, CDR1 is MNHEY and CDR2 is SMNVEV (reference sequence). The CDR3 extends over 18 amino acids. Here the CDR3 reads CASSLSLSGRNGGETQYF. CDR3 DNA: TGTGCCAGCAGTTTATCTCTCAGCGGGAGGAACGGCGGGGAGACCCAGTACTTC.

Written as DNA, the CDR3 is TGTGCCAGTCGGGACTATCTCTACAATGAGCAGTTCTTC. This sequence encodes CASRDYLYNEQFF. V and J are TRBV19 and TRBJ2-1; 7 bases line up with TRBD2. The V segment lost 8 bases and the J segment 3 bases; nucleotides outside the gene matches: 4. The germline V gene has CDR1 LNHDA and CDR2 SQIVND (reference sequence). This CDR3 region has 13 residues.

CDR3 in amino acids: CASSLYGTGGVNYGYTF. The CDR3, as DNA: TGTGCCAGCAGTTTATACGGGACAGGGGGTGTTAACTATGGCTACACCTTC. The genes are TRBV28 and TRBJ1-2; 11 bases are a match to TRBD1. V was pared by 1 base and J by 1 base, with 5 bases of the junction left unmatched. CDR3 length: 17 amino acids. CDR1 is MDHEN, CDR2 SYDVKM, per germline.

The rearrangement joins TRBV5-1 to TRBJ2-5, with 9 bases lining up with TRBD1. With the DNA end fitting TRBJ2-7 better, the J assignment may be wrong. The CDR3 sequence is 14 residues long. CDR1 and CDR2 from the germline V gene are SGHRS and YFSETQ. Written as DNA, the CDR3 is TGCGCCAGCAGCACCCCGGGACAGGGATACGAGCAGTACTTC. Residues: CASSTPGQGYEQYF.

The chain couples TRBV11-1 to TRBJ2-5; D is perhaps TRBD1 (5 bases). In germline, CDR1 is SGHAT, CDR2 FQDESV (reference sequence). CDR3 length: 14 amino acids. V dropped 1 base and J dropped 5 bases, with 11 bases sitting between them. The CDR3 nucleotides read TGTGCCAGCAGCTTAGAAGGGGAACGGGAGACCCAGTACTTC. The encoded protein is CASSLEGERETQYF.

This clone was detected a few times. This chain joins TRBV19 and TRBJ2-5; 7 bases match TRBD2. The CDR3 is made up of 14 amino acids. The V gene end was trimmed by 5 bases and the J gene end by 4 bases; junction bases not matched to a gene: 7. CDR1 and CDR2 (germline): LNHDA, SQIVND (reference sequence). The CDR3 reads CASSPWTRTETQYF. CDR3 nucleotide sequence: TGTGCCAGTAGTCCATGGACTAGAACAGAGACCCAGTACTTC.

Note on this clone: The same CDR3 can be traced to other DNA sequences in this sample. The chain recombines TRBV5-1 with TRBJ1-4; 10 bases line up with TRBD1. The CDR3 covers 16 residues. CDR1 is SGHRS, CDR2 YFSETQ, per germline. The junction had 15 bases not matched to a gene; V was cut back by 8 bases and J by 8 bases. The CDR3 here is CASSGGQGGVWEKLFF. The CDR3 region has the DNA TGCGCCAGTAGCGGTGGACAGGGGGGCGTTTGGGAAAAACTGTTTTTT.

V and J are TRBV27 and TRBJ1-2, with D perhaps TRBD1 (6 bases). V lost 5 bases, J lost 0 bases, and 19 bases lay in between. The germline gives CDR1 MNHEY, CDR2 SMNVEV (reference sequence). The CDR3 totals 17 residues. CDR3 amino acids: CASSPRGGPVANYGYTF. CDR3 in DNA: TGTGCCAGCAGTCCTAGGGGGGGGCCAGTAGCTAACTATGGCTACACCTTC.

The rearrangement joins TRBV27 to TRBJ1-5, with a tentative D call TRBD1 (5 bases). There are 13 residues in the CDR3. The V gene lost 3 bases and the J gene lost 6 bases, with 9 bases spanning the gap. Germline-derived CDR1 and CDR2 are MNHEY and SMNVEV (reference sequence). CDR3 residues: CASSFRAGQPQHF. The CDR3 DNA is TGTGCCAGCAGTTTCAGGGCTGGTCAGCCCCAGCATTTT.

This chain links TRBV6-6 with TRBJ2-1, with D possibly being TRBD2 (6 bases). CDR3 length equals 12 residues. V shed 5 bases and J shed 5 bases, with 7 bases lying between them. Germline V lookup: CDR1 MNHNY, CDR2 SVGAGI (reference sequence). CDR3 in amino acids: CASSRRDNEQFF. CDR3 coding DNA: TGTGCCAGCAGTCGGAGGGACAATGAGCAGTTCTTC.

The chain links TRBV7-9 to TRBJ2-1, with 7 bases lining up with TRBD2. Per the germline V gene, CDR1 is SEHNR and CDR2 is FQNEAQ (reference sequence). The CDR3 extends over 15 amino acids. V lost 5 bases, J lost 8 bases, and 12 bases stayed unmatched. The CDR3 spells CASSHERDLWDEQFF. In nucleotides, the CDR3 is TGTGCCAGCAGCCACGAGCGGGACCTCTGGGATGAGCAGTTCTTC.

V usage is TRBV19 and J usage is TRBJ2-7; 8 bases line up with TRBD1. Germline V gene sequence: CDR1 LNHDA, CDR2 SQIVND (reference sequence). There are 14 residues in the CDR3. Trimming at V came to 7 bases and at J to 3 bases, leaving 8 bases not matched to a gene. The CDR3 loop is CASKETGEHYEQYF. CDR3 DNA: TGTGCCAGTAAAGAGACAGGGGAGCACTACGAGCAGTACTTC.

Concerning this clone itself: A junction end diverges from the germline sequence, so it may reflect a read error. J is TRBJ2-2 and V is TRBV5-4, with D possibly TRBD2 on 6 matching bases. The CDR3 length is 15 residues. Germline lookup yields CDR1 SGHNT and CDR2 YYREEE (reference sequence). The CDR3, as DNA: TGTGCCAGCAGCTTTCACGGGAGTGGGGCCGGGGAGCTGCTTTTT. This encodes CASSFHGSGAGELLF.

Points on this clone: This specimen includes other DNA sequences encoding the same CDR3. The chain links TRBV6-6 to TRBJ1-3; possible D gene TRBD1, 5 bases. Trimming pared 4 bases from V and 0 bases from J, leaving 10 bases between. CDR3 length: 15 amino acids. The germline CDR1 and CDR2 sequences are MNHNY and SVGAGI (reference sequence). CDR3 in amino acids: CASSSAGGSGNTIYF. The CDR3 coding sequence is TGTGCCAGCAGTTCCGCGGGGGGCTCTGGAAACACCATATATTTT.

This clone was counted a few times. The chain employs TRBV2 and TRBJ1-1; a possible D gene is TRBD1 (6 bases). Trimming stripped 11 bases from V and 1 base from J, with 11 bases between. The CDR3 extends over 12 amino acids. CDR1 SNHLY and CDR2 FYNNEI come from the germline V gene. CDR3 DNA sequence: TGTGCCGGGGGGGCAGGGAACACTGAAGCTTTCTTT. The encoded protein is CAGGAGNTEAFF.

As regards this clone: At one end the junction does not follow the germline gene, possibly because of a read error. The chain links TRBV19 to TRBJ2-1; 11 nucleotides align to TRBD2. The CDR3 has 14 residues. In germline, CDR1 is LNHDA, CDR2 SQIVND (reference sequence). This CDR3 is CASSISGRGNERFF. The CDR3 nucleotides read TGTGCCAGTAGTATTAGCGGGAGGGGCAATGAGCGGTTCTTC.

The genes are TRBV11-2 and TRBJ2-1, with D possibly TRBD1 on 6 matching bases. V was trimmed by 1 base and J by 7 bases, leaving 14 bases between them. CDR1 and CDR2 from the germline V gene are SGHAT and FQNNGV. This CDR3 has 15 amino acids. The CDR3 nucleotides read TGTGCCAGCAGCTTAGGTGCAGGGGAAGTGAATGAGCAGTTCTTC. This encodes CASSLGAGEVNEQFF.

The chain joins TRBV5-1 to TRBJ2-7, with TRBD1 matching over 9 bases. This CDR3 comprises 16 residues. Germline V lookup: CDR1 SGHRS, CDR2 YFSETQ. The J segment lost 4 bases and the V segment lost 4 bases, leaving 12 bases of the junction unmatched. DNA for the CDR3: TGCGCCAGCAGCCCCCCCCCGACAGGGGGAGCTTACGAGCAGTACTTC. Its translation is CASSPPPTGGAYEQYF. Looking up the rest from reference TRBV5-1 and TRBJ2-7 gives the full variable domain: KAGVTQTPRYLIKTRGQQVTLSCSPISGHRSVSWYQQTPGQGLQFLFEYFSETQRNKGNFPGRFSGRQFSNSRSEMNVSTLELGDSALYLCASSPPPTGGAYEQYFGPGTRLTVT.